Described below is a single TCR beta chain sequence and its context. Within the sample, other DNA sequences also encode this same CDR3. These data belong to a study of blood T cell repertoires in COVID-19. Across the study: In each case, the material was cDNA or gDNA derived from T cells, B-cell-depleted T cells, or PBMCs.

From germline, CDR1 is SEHNR and CDR2 FQNEAQ (reference sequence). CDR3 length: 14 residues. Trimming removed 1 base at V and 1 base at J, with 7 bases between. Authors' methods: Amplification of reference gene primers provided the estimated nucleated cell counts. Libraries were prepared by immunoSEQ multiplex PCR; TCRdb keeps only in-frame clonotypes and omits some of them. The DNA was the basis for D and trimming; V, J and clone size are from that table. The sample lists approximately 90,000 clones; less than 90% were seen once. The chain couples TRBV7-9 to TRBJ2-5; D call uncertain. Sequencing was carried out using peripheral blood. The TCR was taken from an elderly man with active or convalescent COVID-19. This chain's CDR3 is CASSLGSSQETQYF. In DNA form, the CDR3 reads TGTGCCAGCAGCTTAGGTTCCTCCCAAGAGACCCAGTACTTC.